These 17 T cell receptor beta chains originate from one sample sequenced in a study of T cell responses to AZD1222 COVID-19 vaccine. Assay: immunoSEQ multiplex PCR; the TCRdb copy retains only in-frame clones and omits some. Of 180,000 or so clones in the sample, just over 90% are singletons; the top ten hold 1.5% to 2%. The input for sequencing was peripheral blood, taken 28 days after the second AZD1222 dose. These receptors were obtained from an adult who received the AZD1222 COVID-19 vaccine.

The chain carries TRBV7-9 and TRBJ1-4; D unclear. The CDR3 runs 15 residues. Between the trimmed V and J ends, which lost 2 bases and 0 bases, there was a span of 7 bases. In germline, CDR1 is SEHNR, CDR2 FQNEAQ (reference sequence). The CDR3 is CASSLFGATNEKLFF. CDR3 coding DNA: TGTGCCAGCAGCTTATTTGGAGCAACTAATGAAAAACTGTTTTTT.

The rearrangement links TRBV19 to TRBJ1-1; no definite D call. The CDR3 has 11 residues. Looked up from germline, CDR1 is LNHDA and CDR2 is SQIVND (reference sequence). The CDR3 reads CAGLRGTEAFF. Here the CDR3 DNA reads TGTGCTGGCCTTCGGGGCACTGAAGCTTTCTTT.

The chain carries TRBV2 and TRBJ2-3; maybe TRBD2 (6 bases). CDR1 is SNHLY, CDR2 FYNNEI, per germline. Trimming took off 10 bases at V and 2 bases at J, with 16 bases between the two ends. The CDR3 is 14 amino acids. In nucleotides, the CDR3 is TGTGCCAACAGGATGCGGGGAAACACAGATACGCAGTATTTT. This gives the protein CANRMRGNTDTQYF.

The genes are TRBV9 and TRBJ1-1; 7 bases align to TRBD1. V dropped 0 bases and J dropped 7; count of bases not matched to a gene: 6. This CDR3 contains 14 residues. The V gene's germline CDR1 is SGDLS and CDR2 YYNGEE. CDR3 region: CASSVAGTAGEAFF. For the CDR3, the DNA is TGTGCCAGCAGCGTAGCTGGGACAGCGGGTGAAGCTTTCTTT.

This sequence joins TRBV4-1 and TRBJ2-7; D perhaps matches TRBD2 (5 bases). The germline V gene encodes CDR1 MGHRA and CDR2 YSYEKL. V lost 5 bases and J lost 2, with 19 bases in between. The CDR3 is 16 residues long. The CDR3 nucleotides read TGCGCCAGCAGCTTTTCCAGCGGATTCACAACCTACGAGCAGTACTTC. Translated, it gives CASSFSSGFTTYEQYF.

The genes are TRBV3-1 (or the pseudogene TRBV3-2) and TRBJ1-2; D possibly corresponds to TRBD1 (5 bases). The CDR3 has 16 residues. Germline-derived CDR1 and CDR2 are LGHDT and YNNKEL (reference sequence). With 5 bases removed from V and 4 bases from J, the gap between germline ends came to 20 bases. The CDR3 region has the DNA TGTGCCAGCAGCAACAGCCGAACGGGGCGCTCCTATGGCTACACCTTC. Its translation: CASSNSRTGRSYGYTF.

This clone occurred once. This chain joins TRBV20-1 and TRBJ1-1, with 11 bases identical to TRBD1. CDR1 and CDR2 (germline): DFQATT, SNEGSKA (reference sequence). The V segment lost 3 bases and the J segment 3 bases; nucleotides outside the gene matches: 9. The CDR3 length is 16 residues. The CDR3 here is CSASAGQGGSDTEAFF. CDR3 DNA sequence: TGCAGTGCTAGTGCGGGACAGGGGGGCTCGGACACTGAAGCTTTCTTT.

This clone is a singleton in its sample. The chain has TRBV5-1 and TRBJ2-3; the match to TRBD2 covers 7 bases. CDR3 length equals 18 residues. Germline CDR1 SGHRS, CDR2 YFSETQ. V lost 4 bases to trimming and J lost 0 bases; unmatched junction nucleotides: 14. The CDR3, as DNA: TGCGCCAGCAGCCCGGGACTAACGGGGGGAGCTAGCACAGATACGCAGTATTTT. Its translation is CASSPGLTGGASTDTQYF.

The V and J genes are TRBV7-2 and TRBJ2-1; 8 nucleotides align to TRBD2. Trimming took 3 bases from V and 9 from J; bases not matched to a gene: 7. Germline values: CDR1 SGHTA, CDR2 FQGNSA. The CDR3 loop spans 14 amino acids. For the CDR3, the DNA is TGTGCCAGCAGCTTCACTCTAGCGGGTAGTGAGCAGTTCTTC. Its protein product is CASSFTLAGSEQFF.

The chain recombines TRBV7-9 with TRBJ1-1; a weak D match, TRBD1 (6 bases). This CDR3 has 16 residues. Deletions cut 4 bases from V and 0 bases from J, with 15 bases between. The germline gives CDR1 SEHNR, CDR2 FQNEAQ (reference sequence). Written as DNA, the CDR3 is TGTGCCAGCAGCTCGGCGGGACACTTCATGAACACTGAAGCTTTCTTT. Encoded protein: CASSSAGHFMNTEAFF. The entire variable domain, with the rest obtained from reference TRBV7-9 and TRBJ1-1, is as follows: DTGVSQNPRHKITKRGQNVTFRCDPISEHNRLYWYRQTLGQGPEFLTYFQNEAQLEKSRLLSDRFSAERPKGSFSTLEIQRTEQGDSAMYLCASSSAGHFMNTEAFFGQGTRLTVV.

V usage is TRBV7-9 and J usage is TRBJ1-2, with TRBD1 matching over 9 bases. The CDR3 loop spans 14 amino acids. Germline CDR1 reads SEHNR; CDR2 reads FQNEAQ (reference sequence). With 4 bases clipped from V and 5 bases from J, the junction kept 5 bases outside the gene matches. CDR3 sequence reads: CASSYGQGPYGYTF. CDR3 DNA sequence: TGTGCCAGCAGCTACGGACAGGGGCCGTATGGCTACACCTTC.

The rearrangement joins TRBV6-2 or TRBV6-3 to TRBJ1-1; 10 nucleotides align to TRBD1. Germline-derived CDR1 and CDR2 are MNHEY and SVGEGT. There are 16 residues in the CDR3. V lost 4 bases to trimming and J lost 3 bases; unmatched junction nucleotides: 8. CDR3 in amino acids: CASSSAGTGADTEAFF. The CDR3 DNA sequence: TGTGCCAGCAGTTCCGCCGGGACAGGGGCGGACACTGAAGCTTTCTTT.

This clone was seen only a few times. This chain joins TRBV19 and TRBJ1-1; D is possibly TRBD1 (5 bases). Per the germline V gene, CDR1 is LNHDA and CDR2 is SQIVND (reference sequence). The CDR3 spans 12 residues. V shed 1 base and J shed 7 bases, with 7 bases lying between them. The CDR3: CASSIGGLEAFF. The CDR3 nucleotides read TGTGCCAGTAGTATAGGGGGACTTGAAGCTTTCTTT.

The chain employs TRBV14 and TRBJ2-3; D is possibly TRBD1 (6 bases). CDR1 and CDR2 (germline): SGHDN, FVKESK. Trimming cost V 0 bases and J 0 bases, with 13 bases left between them. CDR3 length: 17 residues. Here the CDR3 DNA reads TGTGCCAGCAGCCAAGACGCAGGGGTTTCTAGCACAGATACGCAGTATTTT. It translates to CASSQDAGVSSTDTQYF.

The rearrangement uses TRBV6-5 and TRBJ2-2; no definite D call. CDR3 size: 14 residues. The V gene lost 7 bases and the J gene lost 6 bases, with 15 bases spanning the gap. Germline-derived CDR1 and CDR2 are MNHEY and SVGAGI. CDR3 sequence: CASIKGLEAGELFF. The CDR3, as DNA: TGTGCCAGCATAAAAGGTCTTGAGGCCGGGGAGCTGTTTTTT.

The chain combines TRBV2 with TRBJ1-4; no firm D call. V was cut by 6 bases and J by 2 bases, with 7 bases left in between. The V gene's germline CDR1 is SNHLY and CDR2 FYNNEI. The CDR3 is 13 residues long. The CDR3 loop reads CASRARTNEKLFF. As DNA, the CDR3 is TGTGCCAGCAGAGCGAGGACTAATGAAAAACTGTTTTTT.

The CDR3 is CASTTARGGRWGNEQFF. CDR3 nucleotides: TGCGCCAGCACAACGGCCAGGGGAGGGCGTTGGGGCAATGAGCAGTTCTTC. The J gene is TRBJ2-1, the V gene TRBV5-1, with TRBD2 as a possible D gene (7 bases). Germline V gives CDR1 SGHRS, CDR2 YFSETQ. With 6 bases removed from V and 6 bases from J, the gap between germline ends came to 25 bases. The CDR3 has 17 residues.